The rows below give T cell receptor beta chains drawn from one sample of a study. MiXCR, run by TCRdb on the 5' RACE reads, gives a single entry per CDR3 protein. The profile covers some 8,000 distinct CDR3 sequences, with around 50% appearing a single time and 5% taken by the ten largest. Sequenced: memory CD4+ T cells sorted from a lymph node. The origin of the receptors is a female donor with breast cancer. CDR3s include the opening cysteine and the closing phenylalanine or tryptophan. Fields, in order: J gene, clone size, D gene, V gene, CDR3 DNA, CDR3 protein. The D gene is left open where the match is weak. The size field is filled for only some rows; it gives once, few, many or a size class.

>TRBJ1-2|NA|TRBD1|TRBV6-5
TGTGCCAGCAGTTACAAGGGCAGGGGGCTTGGTGGCTACACCTTC
CASSYKGRGLGGYTF
>TRBJ2-2|NA|NA|TRBV4-2
TGTGCCAGCAGCCACGGGGAGGACTACGGGGAGCTGTTTTTT
CASSHGEDYGELFF
>TRBJ2-7|NA|NA|TRBV7-9
TGTGCCAGCAGCTTAGGGACAGCTGGCGAGCAGTACTTC
CASSLGTAGEQYF
>TRBJ1-2|NA|TRBD1|TRBV2
TGTGCCGCACAACAGGGGACAGAGGGTGGCTACACCTTC
CAAQQGTEGGYTF
>TRBJ2-3|NA|NA|TRBV20-1
TGCAGAGCCGCTGGAAAGGGGCACAAGGATACGCAGTATTTT
CRAAGKGHKDTQYF
>TRBJ2-1|NA|TRBD2|TRBV5-5
TGTGCCAGCAGCCCCGGACTAGCGGGGGGGACATACAATGAGCAGTTCTTC
CASSPGLAGGTYNEQFF
>TRBJ2-6|NA|NA|TRBV4-3
TGCGCCAGCAGCCAAGAAAGTGGTCTTGGGGCCAACGTCCTGACTTTC
CASSQESGLGANVLTF
>TRBJ2-3|once|TRBD2|TRBV25-1
TGTGCCAGCAGTGATCCGACTAGCGGGAGTATAACAGATACGCAGTATTTT
CASSDPTSGSITDTQYF
>TRBJ2-2|NA|NA|TRBV18
TGTGCCAGCTCACCACCAGGATCCAGGTTGTTTTTT
CASSPPGSRLFF
>TRBJ1-1|NA|NA|TRBV5-4
TGTGCCAGCAGCTTGGCGCCGGGACCCCATAGTACTCCTTTT
CASSLAPGPHSTPF
>TRBJ2-1|medium-sized|NA|TRBV7-6
TGTGCCAGCAGCTTAGTTTCGGGGTTAGGTGGCAATGAGCAGTTCTTC
CASSLVSGLGGNEQFF
>TRBJ2-3|few|TRBD2|TRBV19
TGTGCCAGTAGTATCGGAGCGGGGGGCACAGATACGCAGTATTTT
CASSIGAGGTDTQYF
>TRBJ1-6|NA|NA|TRBV18
TGTGCCAGCTCGGGGGCAGGGGATTCACCCCTCCACTTT
CASSGAGDSPLHF
>TRBJ2-7|NA|NA|TRBV2
TGTGCCAGCAGTGCGTCTCCGGTACCCTCCGAGCAGTACTTC
CASSASPVPSEQYF
>TRBJ2-7|few|NA|TRBV7-3
TGTGCCAGCAGCGCTAGGGGAGGCGACTTCTACGAGCAGTACTTC
CASSARGGDFYEQYF
>TRBJ1-3|few|TRBD1|TRBV6-1
TGTGCCAGCACCGACAGGGCGAGGGGAAACACCATATATTTT
CASTDRARGNTIYF
>TRBJ1-6|few|TRBD1|TRBV4-2
TGTGCCAGCAGTCTAGGGACAGGGGCTTCTAATTCACCCCTCCACTTT
CASSLGTGASNSPLHF
>TRBJ1-6|NA|NA|TRBV20-1
TGCAGTGCTAGCTCCACCAATAATTCACCCCTCCACTTT
CSASSTNNSPLHF
>TRBJ2-3|few|NA|TRBV4-1
TGCGCCAGCAGCCAAGAGCGGCTAGTAAGCACAGATACGCAGTATTTT
CASSQERLVSTDTQYF
>TRBJ2-3|NA|NA|TRBV4-1
TGCGCCAGCAGCCAGAACGGACCGAGATCTACAGATACGCAGTATTTT
CASSQNGPRSTDTQYF
>TRBJ2-6|NA|TRBD2|TRBV7-6
TGTGCCAGCAGGGGGGGGGCTGGGGCCAACGTCCTGACTTTC
CASRGGAGANVLTF
>TRBJ2-1|NA|TRBD2|TRBV7-2
TGTGCCAGCGCCCGATCACTAGCGGAGCAGTTCTTC
CASARSLAEQFF
>TRBJ2-3|NA|TRBD2|TRBV5-1
TGCGCCAGCAGCCTGAGGACTAGCGGGTACACAGATACGCAGTATTTT
CASSLRTSGYTDTQYF
>TRBJ1-1|NA|NA|TRBV7-9
TGTGCCAGCAGCTTAGTACAGGGCAACACTGAAGCTTTCTTT
CASSLVQGNTEAFF
>TRBJ2-7|once|NA|TRBV11-3
TGTGCCAGCAGCTTAGATGGGGCGAGATACGAGCAGTACTTC
CASSLDGARYEQYF
>TRBJ1-1|NA|NA|TRBV5-1
TGCGCCAGCAGCTTGGGAGGCATTGCTGAAGCTTTCTTT
CASSLGGIAEAFF
>TRBJ2-6|few|NA|TRBV7-2
TGTGCCAGCAGCGCATACAGGGCTGGGGCCAACGTCCTGACTTTC
CASSAYRAGANVLTF
>TRBJ1-1|NA|NA|TRBV3-1
TGTGCCAGCAGCCAAGCCCAGGGAGATACTGAAGCTTTCTTT
CASSQAQGDTEAFF
>TRBJ2-5|medium-sized|NA|TRBV4-1
TGCGCCAGCAGAATTCAGACAGCCTCGCTGGAGACCCAGTACTTC
CASRIQTASLETQYF
>TRBJ1-1|NA|TRBD1|TRBV11-3
TGTGCCAGCAGCTTAGATGCGGGGACAGGAGAGGCTTTCTTT
CASSLDAGTGEAFF
>TRBJ2-2|NA|TRBD1|TRBV6-5
TGTGCCAGCAGCCCGGGACAGGGACTATTCGCGAACACCGGGGAGCTGTTTTTT
CASSPGQGLFANTGELFF
>TRBJ2-5|few|NA|TRBV29-1
TGCAGCGTTGGGGAAGAGACCCAGTACTTC
CSVGEETQYF
>TRBJ2-7|NA|TRBD2|TRBV5-5
TGTGCCAGCAGCGTGGGGGGGACCTACGAGCAGTACTTC
CASSVGGTYEQYF
>TRBJ2-3|NA|TRBD2|TRBV12-3/TRBV12-4
TGTACCAGCACCTCTACGGGACTAGCGACAGATACGCAGTATTTT
CTSTSTGLATDTQYF
>TRBJ1-5|NA|NA|TRBV20-1
TGCAGTGCTAGAGGTCTTAGGGGAATCAATCAGCCCCAGCATTTT
CSARGLRGINQPQHF
>TRBJ2-3|NA|NA|TRBV21-1
TGTGCCAGCAGCCCCAAACGGCTAGCGAGCGACACAGATACGCAGTATTTT
CASSPKRLASDTDTQYF
>TRBJ1-6|NA|TRBD1|TRBV7-6
TGTGCCAGCAGCCCCGTTGGAGGGGGCTACTCGTCACCCCTCCACTTT
CASSPVGGGYSSPLHF
>TRBJ2-1|few|NA|TRBV4-2
TGTGCCAGCAGCCGCCCTGAGTTTTCTAAGCAGTTCTTC
CASSRPEFSKQFF
>TRBJ2-1|once|NA|TRBV6-2/TRBV6-3
TGTGCCAGCGGGGACGCCTCCTACAATGAGCAGTTCTTC
CASGDASYNEQFF
>TRBJ2-7|NA|NA|TRBV5-1
TGCGCCAGCAGCCACGACATGGTTTGGGAGCAGTACTTC
CASSHDMVWEQYF
>TRBJ2-7|NA|TRBD1|TRBV20-1
TGCAGTGCTAGTCCGACAGGGAAGGCGGACGAGCAGTACTTC
CSASPTGKADEQYF
>TRBJ1-1|NA|TRBD1|TRBV20-1
TGCAGTGCTATTTCCCACGACAGGGGGAGATACACTGAAGCTTTCTTT
CSAISHDRGRYTEAFF
>TRBJ2-7|NA|NA|TRBV25-1
TGTGCCAGCAGTGATGGGCAGTACGAGCAGTACTTC
CASSDGQYEQYF
>TRBJ1-2|NA|NA|TRBV7-9
TGTGCCAGCAGCTCTTACGGAACCGGGGGGGTAACCCTCTATGGCTACACCTTC
CASSSYGTGGVTLYGYTF
>TRBJ2-1|once|NA|TRBV29-1
TGCAGCGCTAATAAAGCGGTTTACAATGAGCAGTTCTTC
CSANKAVYNEQFF
>TRBJ2-1|few|NA|TRBV20-1
TGCAGTGCTAGATTATTTAGCTCCTACAATGAGCAGTTCTTC
CSARLFSSYNEQFF
>TRBJ1-1|large|NA|TRBV7-3
TGTGCCAGCAGCTTAATGGGGGGACAAGATGAAGCTTTCTTT
CASSLMGGQDEAFF